Shown below are 12 T cell receptor beta chains from a single sample sequenced in a study of blood T cell repertoires in COVID-19. Some clones are missing from TCRdb's copy, which holds only in-frame ones; the method was immunoSEQ multiplex PCR. This table holds around 77,000 clones, more than 80% found once. Sequenced sample: peripheral blood. The receptors were sampled from a man aged 80 or over with acute or convalescent COVID-19.

The chain links TRBV11-2 to TRBJ2-7; tentative D call: TRBD1 (6 bases). CDR3 length: 15 amino acids. Germline V gene lookup returns CDR1 SGHAT and CDR2 FQNNGV. Trimming removed 0 bases at V and 3 bases at J, with 12 bases between. The CDR3 spells CASSLEAGESYEQYF. CDR3 bases: TGTGCCAGCAGCTTAGAGGCAGGGGAGAGCTACGAGCAGTACTTC.

This clone was found a few times. This rearrangement joins TRBV7-2 to TRBJ1-5; D uncertain. This CDR3 is built from 13 residues. The germline V gene has CDR1 SGHTA and CDR2 FQGNSA. The V gene lost 0 bases and the J gene lost 5 bases, with 5 bases spanning the gap. CDR3 sequence: CASSLAVDQPQHF. In DNA, the CDR3 is TGTGCCAGCAGCTTAGCGGTAGATCAGCCCCAGCATTTT.

The chain employs TRBV7-6 and TRBJ1-5; D remains ambiguous. The ends were cut back, 1 base at V and 3 bases at J, with 10 bases in the middle. The CDR3 spans 15 residues. CDR1 is SGHVS and CDR2 is FNYEAQ in the germline V gene. The CDR3 region has the DNA TGTGCCAGCAGCTTAGACGAGGGATTCAATCAGCCCCAGCATTTT. It is translated as CASSLDEGFNQPQHF. Full variable domain (rest looked up from reference TRBV7-6 and TRBJ1-5): GAGVSQSPRYKVTKRGQDVALRCDPISGHVSLYWYRQALGQGPEFLTYFNYEAQQDKSGLPNDRFSAERPEGSISTLTIQRTEQRDSAMYRCASSLDEGFNQPQHFGDGTRLSIL.

The CDR3 is CASSLLATGGRLGYGYTF. The CDR3 DNA reads as TGTGCCAGCAGCTTATTGGCGACAGGGGGGCGGCTAGGCTATGGCTACACCTTC. V and J are TRBV7-9 and TRBJ1-2; 9 nucleotides align to TRBD1. This CDR3 region has 18 residues. After removal of 2 bases from V and 4 bases from J, the junction contained 14 bases not matched to a gene. Germline V gene data show CDR1 as SEHNR and CDR2 as FQNEAQ (reference sequence).

The chain is built from TRBV6-2 or TRBV6-3 and TRBJ1-2; 9 nucleotides agree with TRBD1. This CDR3 region has 15 residues. Germline V gene sequence: CDR1 MNHEY, CDR2 SVGEGT. V trimming: 6 bases; J trimming: 3 bases; junction bases outside the gene matches: 8. CDR3 in amino acids: CASSRGQGFYYGYTF. CDR3 nucleotides: TGTGCCAGCAGCCGCGGACAGGGGTTTTACTATGGCTACACCTTC.

Only one count was recorded for this clone. The rearrangement joins TRBV25-1 to TRBJ2-5; D might be TRBD2 (6 bases). This CDR3 is 15 amino acids long. Germline V gene sequence: CDR1 MGHDK, CDR2 SYGVNS. V was trimmed by 5 bases and J by 1 base, leaving 14 bases between them. The CDR3 DNA reads as TGTGCCAGCAGTTCGGCTAGCGACTTCCAAGAGACCCAGTACTTC. Encoded protein: CASSSASDFQETQYF.

This clone was counted once. The chain combines TRBV5-1 with TRBJ2-7; 8 bases align to TRBD1. The V gene end was trimmed by 0 bases and the J gene end by 0 bases; junction bases not matched to a gene: 11. The CDR3 contains 18 residues. Germline V CDR1 and CDR2: SGHRS, YFSETQ. CDR3 DNA: TGCGCCAGCAGCTTGGGTCTCGGGACAGGTACACTCTCCTACGAGCAGTACTTC. As protein: CASSLGLGTGTLSYEQYF.

This clone has just a few counts. As DNA, the CDR3 is TGTGCCAGCAGCTCGACTAGCGGGGTATACGAGCAGTACTTC. Protein sequence: CASSSTSGVYEQYF. This rearrangement joins TRBV6-5 to TRBJ2-7, with 11 bases fitting TRBD2. The CDR3 sequence is 14 residues long. The V segment lost 6 bases and the J segment 4 bases; nucleotides outside the gene matches: 5. Germline-derived CDR1 and CDR2 are MNHEY and SVGAGI.

The chain carries TRBV7-2 and TRBJ2-7, with 7 nucleotides matching TRBD2. Germline V gene data show CDR1 as SGHTA and CDR2 as FQGNSA. With 2 bases clipped from V and 4 bases from J, the junction kept 5 bases outside the gene matches. This CDR3 has 14 amino acids. CDR3 region: CASSLTREGYEQYF. The CDR3 DNA sequence: TGTGCCAGCAGCTTAACAAGGGAGGGGTACGAGCAGTACTTC.

The chain uses TRBV4-1 and TRBJ1-2; D remains ambiguous. Trimming shortened V by 2 bases and J by 6 bases, and 10 bases separated the two germline ends. In germline, CDR1 is MGHRA, CDR2 YSYEKL. The CDR3 is 13 amino acids. CDR3 loop: CASSQLREDGYTF. In nucleotides, the CDR3 is TGCGCCAGCAGCCAACTACGCGAGGATGGCTACACCTTC.

V gene TRBV10-3 combines with J gene TRBJ1-2, with D possibly being TRBD1 (5 bases). V was cut by 7 bases and J by 2 bases, with 11 bases left in between. CDR1 is ENHRY and CDR2 is SYGVKD in the germline V gene. This CDR3 has 13 residues. The CDR3, as DNA: TGTGCCATCACGGTGACAGAGAACTATGGCTACACCTTC. Translating it yields CAITVTENYGYTF.

This chain connects TRBV10-3 to TRBJ2-7, with 9 bases lining up with TRBD1. This CDR3 comprises 16 residues. Germline V gene sequence: CDR1 ENHRY, CDR2 SYGVKD. Trimming cost V 0 bases and J 3 bases; bases outside gene matches: 6. The CDR3 sequence: CAISESGQGGGYEQYF. The CDR3, as DNA: TGTGCCATCAGTGAGTCGGGACAGGGAGGTGGCTACGAGCAGTACTTC.